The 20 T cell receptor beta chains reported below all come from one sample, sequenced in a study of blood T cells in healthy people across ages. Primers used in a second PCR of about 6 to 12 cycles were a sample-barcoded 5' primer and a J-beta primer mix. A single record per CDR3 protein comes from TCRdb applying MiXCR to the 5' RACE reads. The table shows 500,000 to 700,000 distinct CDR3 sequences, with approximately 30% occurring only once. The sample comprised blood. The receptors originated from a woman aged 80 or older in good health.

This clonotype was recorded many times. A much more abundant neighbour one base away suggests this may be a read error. CDR3 region: CSVGRAYNEQYF. The CDR3 DNA reads TGCAGCGTTGGGAGAGCCTACAATGAGCAGTACTTC. The chain uses TRBV29-1 and TRBJ2-1; D gene uncertain. Near its end, the DNA agrees better with TRBJ2-7, so the J call may be wrong. In germline, CDR1 is SQVTM, CDR2 ANQGSEA. The CDR3 covers 12 residues.

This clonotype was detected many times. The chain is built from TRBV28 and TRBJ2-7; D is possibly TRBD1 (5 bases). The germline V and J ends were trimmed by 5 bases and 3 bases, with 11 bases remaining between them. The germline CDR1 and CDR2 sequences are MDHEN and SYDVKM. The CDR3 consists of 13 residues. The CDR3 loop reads CASSLQQVYEQYF. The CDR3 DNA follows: TGTGCCAGCAGTCTTCAACAGGTCTACGAGCAGTACTTC.

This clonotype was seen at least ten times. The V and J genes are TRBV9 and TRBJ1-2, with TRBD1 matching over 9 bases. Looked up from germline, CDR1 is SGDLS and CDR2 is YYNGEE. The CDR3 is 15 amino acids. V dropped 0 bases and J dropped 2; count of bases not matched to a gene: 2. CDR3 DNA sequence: TGTGCCAGCAGCGTAGAAGGACAGGGGAACTATGGCTACACCTTC. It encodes CASSVEGQGNYGYTF.

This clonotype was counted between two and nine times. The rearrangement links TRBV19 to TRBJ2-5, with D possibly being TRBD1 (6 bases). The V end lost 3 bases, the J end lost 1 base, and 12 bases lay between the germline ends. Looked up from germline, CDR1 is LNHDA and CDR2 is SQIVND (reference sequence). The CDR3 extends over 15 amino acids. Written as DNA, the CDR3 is TGTGCCAGTAGTATCAGTTTGGGGGCCCAAGAGACCCAGTACTTC. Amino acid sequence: CASSISLGAQETQYF. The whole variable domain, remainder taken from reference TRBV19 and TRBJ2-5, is DGGITQSPKYLFRKEGQNVTLSCEQNLNHDAMYWYRQDPGQGLRLIYYSQIVNDFQKGDIAEGYSVSREKKESFPLTVTSAQKNPTAFYLCASSISLGAQETQYFGPGTRLLVL.

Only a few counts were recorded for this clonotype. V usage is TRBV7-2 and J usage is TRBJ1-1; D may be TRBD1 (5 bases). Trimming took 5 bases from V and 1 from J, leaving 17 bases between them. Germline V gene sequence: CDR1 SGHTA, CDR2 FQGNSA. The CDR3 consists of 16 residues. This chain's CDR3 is CASSPIGGRGNTEAFF. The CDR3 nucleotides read TGTGCCAGCAGCCCGATTGGGGGGAGAGGGAACACTGAAGCTTTCTTT.

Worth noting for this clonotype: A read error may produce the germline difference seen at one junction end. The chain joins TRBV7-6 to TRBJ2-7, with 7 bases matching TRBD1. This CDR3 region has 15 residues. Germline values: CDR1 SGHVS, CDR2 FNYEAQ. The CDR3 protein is CASSSRQGISCEQYF. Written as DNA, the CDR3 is TGTGCCAGCAGCTCCCGACAGGGCATCTCCTGCGAGCAGTACTTC.

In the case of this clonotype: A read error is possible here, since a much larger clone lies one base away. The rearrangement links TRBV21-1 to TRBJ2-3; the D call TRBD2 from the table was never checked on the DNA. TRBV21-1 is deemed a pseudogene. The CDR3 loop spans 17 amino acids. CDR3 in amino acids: CASSKGWALVDTDTRYF. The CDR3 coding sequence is TGTGCCAGCAGCAAAGGTTGGGCCCTAGTTGACACAGATACGCGGTATTTT.

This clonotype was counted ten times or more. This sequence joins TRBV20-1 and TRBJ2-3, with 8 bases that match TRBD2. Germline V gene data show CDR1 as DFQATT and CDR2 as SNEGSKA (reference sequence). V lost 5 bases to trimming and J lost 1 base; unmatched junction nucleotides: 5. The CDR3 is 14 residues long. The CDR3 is CSAPTLAGTDTQYF. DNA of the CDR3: TGCAGTGCTCCTACACTAGCGGGCACAGATACGCAGTATTTT.

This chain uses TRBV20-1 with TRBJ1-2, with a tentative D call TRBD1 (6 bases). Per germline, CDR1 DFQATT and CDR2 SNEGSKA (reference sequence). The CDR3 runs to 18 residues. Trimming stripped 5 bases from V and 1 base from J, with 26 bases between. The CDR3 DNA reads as TGCAGTGCTCGCCCTTCGGGGGCGCGAGTAGCCTATAACTATGGCTACACCTTC. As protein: CSARPSGARVAYNYGYTF.

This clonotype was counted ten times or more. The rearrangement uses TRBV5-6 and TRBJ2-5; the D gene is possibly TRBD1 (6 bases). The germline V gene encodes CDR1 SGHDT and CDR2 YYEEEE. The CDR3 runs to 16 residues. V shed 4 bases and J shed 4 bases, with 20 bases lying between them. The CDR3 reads CASSLDSMTGGETQYF. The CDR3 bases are TGTGCCAGCAGCCTCGATTCCATGACAGGAGGAGAGACCCAGTACTTC.

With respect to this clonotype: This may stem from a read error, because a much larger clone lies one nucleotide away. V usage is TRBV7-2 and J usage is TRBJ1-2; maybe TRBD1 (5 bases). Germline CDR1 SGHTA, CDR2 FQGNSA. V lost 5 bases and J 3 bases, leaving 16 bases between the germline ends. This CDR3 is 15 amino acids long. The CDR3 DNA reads TGTGCCAGCAGCCTAATGGCAGGGAAGGACTATGGCTACACCTTC. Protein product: CASSLMAGKDYGYTF. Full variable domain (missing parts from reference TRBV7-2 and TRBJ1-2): GAGVSQSPSNKVTEKGKDVELRCDPISGHTALYWYRQSLGQGLEFLIYFQGNSAPDKSGLPSDRFSAERTGGSVSTLTIQRTQQEDSAVYLCASSLMAGKDYGYTFGSGTRLTVV.

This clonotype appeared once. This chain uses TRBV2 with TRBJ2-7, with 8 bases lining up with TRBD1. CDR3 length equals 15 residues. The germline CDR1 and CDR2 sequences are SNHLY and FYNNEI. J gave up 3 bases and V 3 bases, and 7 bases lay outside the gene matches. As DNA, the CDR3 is TGTGCCAGCAGTGAGCTCGGACAGGGCCTCTACGAGCAGTACTTC. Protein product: CASSELGQGLYEQYF.

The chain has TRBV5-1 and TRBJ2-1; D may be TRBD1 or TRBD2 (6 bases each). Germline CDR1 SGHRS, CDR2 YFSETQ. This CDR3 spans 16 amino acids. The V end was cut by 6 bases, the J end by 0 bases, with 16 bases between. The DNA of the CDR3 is TGCGCCAGCACCATAGTAGGGGGGACCTCCTACAATGAGCAGTTCTTC. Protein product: CASTIVGGTSYNEQFF.

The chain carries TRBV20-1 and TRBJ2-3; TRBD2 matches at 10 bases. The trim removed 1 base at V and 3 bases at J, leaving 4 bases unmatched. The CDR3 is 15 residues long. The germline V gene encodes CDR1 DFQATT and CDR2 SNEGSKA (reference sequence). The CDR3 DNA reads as TGCAGTGCTAGAGGGACTAGCGGAGTTACAGATACGCAGTATTTT. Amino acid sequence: CSARGTSGVTDTQYF.

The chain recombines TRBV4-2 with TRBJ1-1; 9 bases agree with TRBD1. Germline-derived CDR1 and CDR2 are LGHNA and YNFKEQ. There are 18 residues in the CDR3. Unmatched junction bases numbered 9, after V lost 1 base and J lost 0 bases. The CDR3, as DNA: TGTGCCAGCAGCCAAGCCGCGGGACAGGGCCTCATGAACACTGAAGCTTTCTTT. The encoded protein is CASSQAAGQGLMNTEAFF.

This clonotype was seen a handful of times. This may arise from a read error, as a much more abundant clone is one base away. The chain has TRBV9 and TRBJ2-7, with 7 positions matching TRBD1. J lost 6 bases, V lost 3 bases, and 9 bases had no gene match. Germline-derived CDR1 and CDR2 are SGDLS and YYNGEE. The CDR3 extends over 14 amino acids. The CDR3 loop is CASSGGVTGFEQYF. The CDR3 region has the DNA TGTGCCAGCAGCGGAGGCGTGACAGGGTTCGAGCAGTACTTC. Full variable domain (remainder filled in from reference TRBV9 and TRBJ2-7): DSGVTQTPKHLITATGQRVTLRCSPRSGDLSVYWYQQSLDQGLQFLIQYYNGEERAKGNILERFSAQQFPDLHSELNLSSLELGDSALYFCASSGGVTGFEQYFGPGTRLTVT.

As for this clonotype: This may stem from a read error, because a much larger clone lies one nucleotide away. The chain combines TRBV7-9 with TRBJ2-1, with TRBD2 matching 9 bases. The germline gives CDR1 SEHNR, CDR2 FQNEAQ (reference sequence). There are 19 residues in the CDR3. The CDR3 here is CASSRMPSGGPSSYNGQFF. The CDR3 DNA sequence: TGTGCCAGCAGCCGGATGCCCAGCGGGGGGCCGAGCTCCTACAATGGGCAGTTCTTC.

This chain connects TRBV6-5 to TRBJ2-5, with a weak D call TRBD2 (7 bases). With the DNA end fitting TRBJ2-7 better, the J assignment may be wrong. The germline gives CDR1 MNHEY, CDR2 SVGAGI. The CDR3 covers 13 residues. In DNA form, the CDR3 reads TGTGCCAGCAGACAGGGAGGGGACTACGAGCAGTACTTC. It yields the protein CASRQGGDYEQYF.

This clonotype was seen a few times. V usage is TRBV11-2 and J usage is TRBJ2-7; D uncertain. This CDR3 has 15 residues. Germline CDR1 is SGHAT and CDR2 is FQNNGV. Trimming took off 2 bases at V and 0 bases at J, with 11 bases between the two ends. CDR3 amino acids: CASSLMWAGSYEQYF. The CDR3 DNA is TGTGCCAGCAGCTTAATGTGGGCCGGCTCCTACGAGCAGTACTTC.

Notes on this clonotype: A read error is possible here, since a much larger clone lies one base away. The CDR3 here is CSAQTGIVYNEQYF. CDR3 in DNA: TGCAGTGCTCAGACAGGGATCGTATACAATGAGCAGTACTTC. This chain joins TRBV20-1 and TRBJ2-7; the match to TRBD1 covers 7 bases. The CDR3 has 14 residues. V was pared by 5 bases and J by 7 bases, with 14 bases of the junction left unmatched. Germline V lookup: CDR1 DFQATT, CDR2 SNEGSKA (reference sequence).